Below are 11 T cell receptor beta chains sequenced from a single sample in a study of T cell repertoires in cytomegalovirus infection. Via MiXCR, TCRdb re-called the reads, giving one row per CDR3 protein. The top ten hold around 6.5% of the sample, which has around 210,000 distinct CDR3 sequences, 6% to 8% seen once. The material sequenced was PBMCs. The source is a human donor in good health (CMV status not recorded). Some clones in this sample may be carry-over from other donors' samples.

This clonotype has at least ten counts. The V call is TRBV11-2, the J call TRBJ2-1, with 9 bases that match TRBD1. V trimming: 5 bases; J trimming: 13 bases; junction bases outside the gene matches: 9. CDR3 length: 13 residues. Germline CDR1 SGHAT, CDR2 FQNNGV. The CDR3 bases are TGTGCCAGCAGCGCCTGGGACAGGGAGGGCCAGTTCTTC. Its translation: CASSAWDREGQFF.

This chain uses TRBV5-5 with TRBJ1-2, with TRBD1 identical over 8 bases. V lost 1 base to trimming and J lost 1 base; unmatched junction nucleotides: 9. Looked up from germline, CDR1 is SGHKS and CDR2 is YYEKEE (reference sequence). The CDR3 has 17 residues. The CDR3 loop is CASSLWQGARGNYGYTF. The CDR3 bases are TGTGCCAGCAGCTTGTGGCAGGGGGCTCGAGGTAACTATGGCTACACCTTC. Based on the CDR3 plus reference TRBV5-5 and TRBJ1-2, the full variable domain is DAGVTQSPTHLIKTRGQQVTLRCSPISGHKSVSWYQQVLGQGPQFIFQYYEKEERGRGNFPDRFSARQFPNYSSELNVNALLLGDSALYLCASSLWQGARGNYGYTFGSGTRLTVV.

This sequence joins TRBV20-1 and TRBJ2-1, with 10 bases matching TRBD2. With 0 bases clipped from V and 7 bases from J, the junction kept 6 bases outside the gene matches. This CDR3 spans 15 amino acids. CDR1 is DFQATT, CDR2 SNEGSKA, per germline (reference sequence). CDR3 sequence (DNA): TGCAGTGCTAGAGATCGGACTAGCGGAAGAAATGAGCAGTTCTTC. Translating gives CSARDRTSGRNEQFF.

This clonotype was recorded many times. V is TRBV7-2 and J is TRBJ2-7, with D perhaps matching TRBD2 (5 bases). Per germline, CDR1 SGHTA and CDR2 FQGNSA. This CDR3 spans 16 amino acids. V lost 0 bases and J 3 bases, leaving 15 bases between the germline ends. CDR3: CASSLASAGESYEQYF. CDR3 in DNA: TGTGCCAGCAGCTTAGCTTCTGCCGGGGAGAGCTACGAGCAGTACTTC.

This clonotype was observed a few times. The genes are TRBV9 and TRBJ1-2; unclear D gene. The germline CDR1 and CDR2 sequences are SGDLS and YYNGEE. The CDR3 consists of 15 residues. Deletions cut 0 bases from V and 3 bases from J, with 12 bases between. The CDR3 is CASSVAPGWDYGYTF. In DNA form, the CDR3 reads TGTGCCAGCAGCGTAGCTCCCGGGTGGGACTATGGCTACACCTTC.

This clonotype was seen at least ten times. The chain has TRBV20-1 and TRBJ1-6; D perhaps matches TRBD1 (6 bases). Between the trimmed V and J ends, which lost 1 base and 7 bases, there was a span of 26 bases. This CDR3 has 19 residues. The germline V gene encodes CDR1 DFQATT and CDR2 SNEGSKA (reference sequence). The CDR3 loop is CSARGPRSQRQALNSPLHF. DNA for the CDR3: TGCAGTGCTAGAGGTCCCCGTTCCCAACGACAGGCACTAAATTCACCCCTCCACTTT.

This clonotype was seen ten or more times. The rearrangement uses TRBV12-5 and TRBJ2-1; 8 bases map to TRBD2. Germline CDR1 is LGHNT and CDR2 is FRNRAP. J gave up 5 bases and V 3 bases, and 9 bases lay outside the gene matches. The CDR3 runs 16 residues. CDR3 protein: CASGLYPGLEDNEQFF. The CDR3 DNA sequence: TGTGCTAGTGGTTTATACCCGGGACTAGAGGACAATGAGCAGTTCTTC.

This clonotype was detected many times. The chain combines TRBV7-2 with TRBJ1-5; maybe TRBD1 (6 bases). The CDR3 extends over 18 amino acids. With 4 bases removed from V and 1 base from J, the gap between germline ends came to 20 bases. The germline CDR1 and CDR2 sequences are SGHTA and FQGNSA. The CDR3 DNA sequence: TGTGCCAGCAGCTCTAAGGGCGGGGGGGCGAACAGCAATCAGCCCCAGCATTTT. Translating it yields CASSSKGGGANSNQPQHF.

This clonotype was found many times. V and J are TRBV29-1 and TRBJ1-5, with unresolved D. V gave up 6 bases and J gave up 5 bases, with 14 bases separating them. From germline, CDR1 is SQVTM and CDR2 ANQGSEA. The CDR3 spans 13 residues. The CDR3 DNA follows: TGCAGCGTCCGCACCGGTCCGGATCAGCCCCAGCATTTT. Protein sequence: CSVRTGPDQPQHF.

This clonotype has a count of ten or more. The genes are TRBV12-3 or TRBV12-4 and TRBJ1-1, with D possibly being TRBD1 (6 bases). The V gene lost 10 bases and the J gene lost 2 bases, with 8 bases spanning the gap. The CDR3 runs to 11 residues. The CDR3 sequence is CATGANTEAFF. The CDR3 DNA sequence: TGTGCCACAGGGGCTAACACTGAAGCTTTCTTT.

This clonotype was counted between two and nine times. The rearrangement uses TRBV29-1 and TRBJ1-2, with D maybe TRBD1 (5 bases). The germline V gene has CDR1 SQVTM and CDR2 ANQGSEA. The ends were cut back, 7 bases at V and 14 bases at J, with 26 bases in the middle. The CDR3 is 13 amino acids. The CDR3 nucleotides read TGCAGCGCACTCCCTCAGGGAGGGTCGCTCTTAACCTTC. Translated, it gives CSALPQGGSLLTF.